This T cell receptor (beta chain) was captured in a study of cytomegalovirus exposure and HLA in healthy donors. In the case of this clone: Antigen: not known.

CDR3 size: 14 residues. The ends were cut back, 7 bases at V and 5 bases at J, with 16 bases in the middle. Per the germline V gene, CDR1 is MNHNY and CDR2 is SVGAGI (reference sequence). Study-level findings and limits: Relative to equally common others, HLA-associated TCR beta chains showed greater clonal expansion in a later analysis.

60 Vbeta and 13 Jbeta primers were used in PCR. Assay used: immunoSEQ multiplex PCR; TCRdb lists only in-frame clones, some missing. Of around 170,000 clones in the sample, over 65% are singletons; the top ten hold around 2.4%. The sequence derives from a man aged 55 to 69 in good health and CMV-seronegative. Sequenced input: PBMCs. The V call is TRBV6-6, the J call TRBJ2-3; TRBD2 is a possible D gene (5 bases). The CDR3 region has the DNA TGTGCCAGCAAGAGCGTCCCTCGGGGAGATACGCAGTATTTT. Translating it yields CASKSVPRGDTQYF.